These 22 T cell receptor beta chains were all obtained from the same sample, sequenced in a study of T-cell reconstitution after alpha-beta-depleted transplantation in children. Unique molecular identifiers were incorporated during preparation of the TCRbeta library. TCRdb passed the PCR reads through MiXCR, listing each CDR3 protein once. This table holds around 490,000 distinct CDR3 sequences, roughly 11% found once. This sample comprised PBMCs, mostly from graft donor cells, obtained 180 days after TCRalphabeta/CD19-depleted stem cell transplant. The receptors stem from a female patient aged 2 to 10 who had a stem cell transplant for aplastic anemia, so the T cells may come from the graft donor.

In the case of this clonotype: A junction end diverges from the germline sequence, so it may reflect a read error. The CDR3 DNA reads as TGCAGTGCTAGGCCGGGACGGGTATTT. Amino acids: CSARPGRVF. The chain carries TRBV20-1 and TRBJ1-1, with a possible D match to TRBD1 (5 bases). Germline assignment: CDR1 DFQATT and CDR2 SNEGSKA (reference sequence). The CDR3 loop spans 9 amino acids.

This chain connects TRBV29-1 to TRBJ2-1; 9 bases line up with TRBD2. J was trimmed by 4 bases and V by 3 bases; bases with no gene match: 7. Germline lookup yields CDR1 SQVTM and CDR2 ANQGSEA. This CDR3 has 15 amino acids. The CDR3 coding sequence is TGCAGCGTTGATCCGACTAGCGGATCATACAATGAGCAGTTCTTC. Encoded protein: CSVDPTSGSYNEQFF.

The table lists this clonotype with a few counts. The V gene is TRBV5-1, the J gene TRBJ2-1, with a possible D match to TRBD2 (6 bases). The CDR3 contains 15 residues. With 2 bases removed from V and 4 bases from J, the gap between germline ends came to 13 bases. CDR1 and CDR2 from the germline V gene are SGHRS and YFSETQ. The CDR3 here is CASSFRGGVYNEQFF. In DNA, the CDR3 is TGCGCCAGCAGCTTTAGAGGCGGGGTATACAATGAGCAGTTCTTC.

The CDR3 DNA reads TGCGCCAGCAGCTTGCTGTCTAGCGGGAGCCACGAGCAGTACTTC. Protein: CASSLLSSGSHEQYF. This chain uses TRBV5-1 with TRBJ2-7, with 10 nucleotides matching TRBD2. Germline CDR1 reads SGHRS; CDR2 reads YFSETQ. V was clipped by 1 base and J by 5 bases; unmatched bases: 6. This CDR3 has 15 residues. The full variable domain, its missing parts supplied by reference TRBV5-1 and TRBJ2-7, is KAGVTQTPRYLIKTRGQQVTLSCSPISGHRSVSWYQQTPGQGLQFLFEYFSETQRNKGNFPGRFSGRQFSNSRSEMNVSTLELGDSALYLCASSLLSSGSHEQYFGPGTRLTVT.

This clonotype was detected many times. The chain recombines TRBV3-1 with TRBJ1-2; no firm D call. The CDR3 sequence is 16 residues long. V was cut by 1 base and J by 3 bases, with 15 bases left in between. In germline, CDR1 is LGHDT, CDR2 YNNKEL (reference sequence). Here the CDR3 reads CASSQVDGFTDYGYTF. Written as DNA, the CDR3 is TGTGCCAGCAGCCAAGTGGATGGGTTTACTGACTATGGCTACACCTTC.

This clonotype was observed a few times. The chain uses TRBV28 and TRBJ1-2; 7 bases fit TRBD1. Germline assignment: CDR1 MDHEN and CDR2 SYDVKM. The CDR3 is made up of 11 amino acids. J lost 7 bases, V lost 5 bases, and 1 base had no gene match. CDR3 DNA sequence: TGTGCCAGCAGTGACAGGGTTGGCTACACCTTC. Translating gives CASSDRVGYTF.

This clonotype has more than one count but fewer than ten. The rearrangement links TRBV7-9 to TRBJ1-4; D is ambiguous. The CDR3 is 16 amino acids. Trimming cost V 3 bases and J 0 bases, with 11 bases left between them. In germline, CDR1 is SEHNR, CDR2 FQNEAQ (reference sequence). This CDR3 is CASSFVPITTNEKLFF. In DNA form, the CDR3 reads TGTGCCAGCAGCTTCGTCCCGATAACAACTAATGAAAAACTGTTTTTT.

This clonotype has just a few counts. The chain recombines TRBV29-1 with TRBJ1-6, with 8 bases aligning to TRBD1. The CDR3 runs 13 residues. Unmatched junction bases numbered 7, after V lost 6 bases and J lost 9 bases. Germline V lookup: CDR1 SQVTM, CDR2 ANQGSEA. This CDR3 is CSVETGVGSPLHF. In nucleotides, the CDR3 is TGCAGCGTCGAGACAGGGGTGGGTTCACCCCTCCACTTT.

This clonotype was recorded many times. This chain uses TRBV12-3 or TRBV12-4 with TRBJ1-2; 9 bases match TRBD1. Germline trimming cut 4 bases from V and 2 bases from J; bases unmatched to any gene: 11. The CDR3 runs 17 residues. CDR3 sequence reads: CASSSYATGGGNYGYTF. CDR3 DNA: TGTGCCAGCAGTTCCTATGCGACAGGGGGAGGGAACTATGGCTACACCTTC.

The sample holds a few counts of this clonotype. The J gene is TRBJ1-2, the V gene TRBV7-2, with D tentatively TRBD1 (5 bases). This CDR3 is 15 amino acids long. Germline CDR1 SGHTA, CDR2 FQGNSA. Trimming left V 2 bases short and J 3 bases short, with 13 bases between. CDR3 residues: CASSLFPGQDYGYTF. In DNA, the CDR3 is TGTGCCAGCAGCTTATTCCCGGGGCAAGACTATGGCTACACCTTC.

The chain carries TRBV20-1 and TRBJ1-5; weak D call: TRBD1 (6 bases). The CDR3 extends over 14 amino acids. V was clipped by 4 bases and J by 4 bases, with 14 bases between them. CDR1 is DFQATT, CDR2 SNEGSKA, per germline (reference sequence). CDR3 sequence: CSATRGGGNQPQHF. In DNA, the CDR3 is TGCAGTGCTACCAGGGGTGGAGGAAATCAGCCCCAGCATTTT.

V and J are TRBV20-1 and TRBJ1-2; D unresolved. Germline V gene data show CDR1 as DFQATT and CDR2 as SNEGSKA (reference sequence). The CDR3 length is 12 residues. V was trimmed by 6 bases and J by 4 bases, leaving 12 bases between them. The CDR3 here is CSAPTPTYGYTF. DNA for the CDR3: TGCAGTGCCCCGACACCTACCTATGGCTACACCTTC.

This chain uses TRBV19 with TRBJ2-1; unclear D gene. Germline-derived CDR1 and CDR2 are LNHDA and SQIVND (reference sequence). The V gene lost 1 base and the J gene lost 2 bases, with 9 bases spanning the gap. The CDR3 runs to 15 residues. The CDR3 protein is CASSIGGLPYNEQFF. CDR3 bases: TGTGCCAGTAGTATAGGCGGTCTCCCCTACAATGAGCAGTTCTTC.

The V call is TRBV12-3 or TRBV12-4, the J call TRBJ2-5; either TRBD1 or TRBD2 may supply D (5 bases each). The CDR3 totals 15 residues. Deletions cut 0 bases from V and 1 base from J, with 9 bases between. CDR3 in DNA: TGTGCCAGCAGTTTAGCGCGAGGGACCCAAGAGACCCAGTACTTC. Protein: CASSLARGTQETQYF.

Only a few counts were recorded for this clonotype. This chain links TRBV29-1 with TRBJ1-4, with a tentative D call TRBD1 (6 bases). Germline CDR1 reads SQVTM; CDR2 reads ANQGSEA. Between the trimmed V and J ends, which lost 6 bases and 3 bases, there was a span of 14 bases. This CDR3 region has 14 residues. CDR3 DNA sequence: TGCAGCGTGAGGAAGGGACATTCTAATGAAAAACTGTTTTTT. It specifies CSVRKGHSNEKLFF. The complete variable domain, with remaining parts taken from reference TRBV29-1 and TRBJ1-4, reads SAVISQKPSRDICQRGTSLTIQCQVDSQVTMMFWYRQQPGQSLTLIATANQGSEATYESGFVIDKFPISRPNLTFSTLTVSNMSPEDSSIYLCSVRKGHSNEKLFFGSGTQLSVL.

This chain joins TRBV6-1 and TRBJ1-6; 9 bases are a match to TRBD1. Per the germline V gene, CDR1 is MNHNS and CDR2 is SASEGT. V shed 6 bases, J shed 9 bases, and the junction held 12 bases outside the gene matches. CDR3 size: 16 residues. As DNA, the CDR3 is TGTGCCAGCAGCCGCACCAGGGGACAGGGATGTTCACCCCTCCACTTT. Translating gives CASSRTRGQGCSPLHF.

The V call is TRBV24-1, the J call TRBJ1-4; tentative D call: TRBD1 (6 bases). V gave up 7 bases and J gave up 5 bases, with 19 bases separating them. Germline assignment: CDR1 KGHDR and CDR2 SFDVKD. CDR3 length equals 16 residues. The CDR3 DNA reads TGTGCCACCAGCCAGCCGGACAGCGGCCTCAATGAAAAACTGTTTTTT. It yields the protein CATSQPDSGLNEKLFF.

This clonotype was counted a few times. This chain links TRBV11-2 with TRBJ1-6; TRBD1 aligns across 7 bases. CDR3 length: 18 amino acids. J lost 4 bases, V lost 1 base, and 10 bases had no gene match. The V gene's germline CDR1 is SGHAT and CDR2 FQNNGV. The CDR3 reads CASSLGHRDSIYNSPLHF. DNA of the CDR3: TGTGCCAGCAGCTTAGGACACCGGGACAGCATATATAATTCACCCCTCCACTTT.

This clonotype was detected many times. The rearrangement links TRBV7-8 to TRBJ2-1, with D perhaps matching TRBD2 (6 bases). The V end lost 5 bases, the J end lost 8 bases, and 10 bases lay between the germline ends. Germline assignment: CDR1 SGHVS and CDR2 FQNEAQ. The CDR3 consists of 12 residues. CDR3 sequence reads: CASSDASDEQFF. The DNA of the CDR3 is TGTGCCAGCAGCGATGCTAGCGATGAGCAGTTCTTC. Complete variable domain (other parts from reference TRBV7-8 and TRBJ2-1): GAGVSQSPRYKVAKRGQDVALRCDPISGHVSLFWYQQALGQGPEFLTYFQNEAQLDKSGLPSDRFFAERPEGSVSTLKIQRTQQEDSAVYLCASSDASDEQFFGPGTRLTVL.

The genes are TRBV20-1 and TRBJ2-5; D is undetermined. Germline values: CDR1 DFQATT, CDR2 SNEGSKA (reference sequence). The CDR3 loop spans 15 amino acids. The V gene lost 0 bases and the J gene lost 2 bases, with 13 bases spanning the gap. CDR3 sequence reads: CSARDQRLPQETQYF. CDR3 in DNA: TGCAGTGCTAGAGATCAAAGGCTTCCACAAGAGACCCAGTACTTC.

In this sample, this clonotype turned up a few times. This chain uses TRBV18 with TRBJ2-3; D gene unclear. Germline V gene data show CDR1 as KGHSH and CDR2 as LQKENI. Trimming took 0 bases from V and 0 from J, leaving 4 bases between them. This CDR3 has 14 residues. CDR3 loop: CASSPPYSTDTQYF. CDR3 coding DNA: TGTGCCAGCTCACCACCTTACAGCACAGATACGCAGTATTTT.

This clonotype was seen only a few times. The rearrangement uses TRBV5-1 and TRBJ2-3; 11 nucleotides agree with TRBD2. CDR1 is SGHRS, CDR2 YFSETQ, per germline. The CDR3 is 15 residues long. V shed 4 bases, J shed 4 bases, and the junction held 5 bases outside the gene matches. Written as DNA, the CDR3 is TGCGCCAGCAGCGTTAGCGGGAGGGCCCCAGATACGCAGTATTTT. Amino acid sequence: CASSVSGRAPDTQYF.